This T cell receptor (beta chain) is drawn from a study of healthy donors' naive CD4 and CD8 T cells. For the study at large: A new alpha primer set targeted every functional IMGT alpha variant. Study-wide results and caveats: Homeostatic proliferation of naive T cells was not examined as a bias source. Naive CD4+ and CD8+ cells reportedly differed in usage of most V and J genes.

This CDR3 spans 15 amino acids. Losses at the gene ends were 4 bases for V and 6 bases for J; bases not matched to a gene: 11. Per the germline V gene, CDR1 is SQVTM and CDR2 is ANQGSEA. TCR libraries were built from about 500 ng of total RNA by linear amplification. As originally analysed: From four or five healthy donors, fewer than 80,000 rearranged TCR alpha transcripts were sequenced. TCRdb recomputed calls from the reads with MiXCR, one row per CDR3 protein. In this record, the V and J calls reflect TCRdb's handling and not the investigators' own analysis. This sample has about 180,000 distinct CDR3 sequences, with nearly 75% found just once. This clonotype was seen only a few times. The antigen is unknown.

This receptor was taken from a pool of human donors in good health; the sample pools cells from several healthy donors. This sequence joins TRBV29-1 and TRBJ2-3, with TRBD2 identical over 9 bases. Sequencing was done on a sample of naive CD4+ and CD8+ T cells sorted from blood, pooled from several donors. The CDR3: CSVAGLAGTADTQYF. CDR3 sequence (DNA): TGCAGCGTTGCGGGACTAGCAGGTACGGCGGATACGCAGTATTTT.